Listed below are T cell receptor beta chains from one sample, sequenced in a study of cytomegalovirus exposure and HLA in healthy donors. Measured with immunoSEQ multiplex PCR; TCRdb has only the in-frame clones, and not every one. The sample contains 130,000 to 150,000 clones, about three fifths of which appear only once. The specimen was PBMCs. The receptor set was obtained from a woman aged 30 to 39 in good health and CMV-seropositive. Each CDR3 is given with its conserved first and last residue. D genes are given only for firm matches. Rows give clone size only sometimes, using once, few, many, or a class for an expanded clone.

.	TRBV5-1	.	TRBJ2-1	CASSLVGSGGNEQFF	TGCGCCAGCAGCTTGGTTGGAAGTGGGGGGAATGAGCAGTTCTTC
.	TRBV2	few	TRBJ2-7	CASSEREGAISYEQYF	TGTGCCAGCAGTGAGAGAGAAGGGGCGATCTCCTACGAGCAGTACTTC
TRBD1	TRBV13	few	TRBJ2-7	CASSLVRDSYGLRQYF	TGTGCCAGCAGCCTAGTCCGGGACAGCTACGGGCTACGGCAGTACTTC
.	TRBV19	.	TRBJ2-7	CASSPQGAHEQYF	TGTGCCAGTAGCCCTCAAGGGGCCCACGAGCAGTACTTC
TRBD1	TRBV5-1	once	TRBJ1-1	CASRQGATDGNTEAFF	TGCGCCAGCAGACAGGGGGCCACAGACGGGAACACTGAAGCTTTCTTT
.	TRBV30	.	TRBJ1-2	CAWSTFGDYGYTF	TGTGCCTGGAGCACATTCGGGGACTATGGCTACACCTTC
.	TRBV10-1	once	TRBJ1-1	CASSAVSTAGTEAFF	TGCGCCAGCAGTGCTGTATCGACGGCGGGGACTGAAGCTTTCTTT
.	TRBV30	.	TRBJ1-1	CAWGTLKNTEAFF	TGTGCCTGGGGGACACTAAAGAACACTGAAGCTTTCTTT
TRBD1	TRBV5-6	.	TRBJ1-4	CASSETGGLNEKLFF	TGTGCCAGCAGCGAGACAGGGGGGCTTAATGAAAAACTGTTTTTT
.	TRBV7-6	.	TRBJ1-2	CASSLVPAGSYTF	TGTGCCAGCAGCTTAGTGCCCGCGGGTAGCTACACCTTC
TRBD1	TRBV29-1	.	TRBJ1-4	CSVEDDGTGGVEKLFF	TGCAGCGTTGAGGATGACGGGACAGGGGGGGTAGAAAAACTGTTTTTT
TRBD2	TRBV7-9	.	TRBJ2-1	CASSSGTSYNEQFF	TGTGCCAGCAGCTCTGGGACTAGTTACAATGAGCAGTTCTTC